A selection of T cell receptor beta chains follows, all from one sample in a study of PD-L1 blockade in urothelial cancer. Repertoires were generated with immunoSEQ multiplex PCR, while TCRdb's copy carries only in-frame clones and drops some. The sample holds 50,000 to 70,000 clones, roughly four fifths seen once. The sample here was PBMCs, taken around atezolizumab (anti-PD-L1) treatment. The receptors stem from a man in his 70s with urothelial cancer. The CDR3 runs from the conserved cysteine through the conserved F or W. The D gene is left open where the match is weak. Expanded clones get a size class; other rows say once, few or many, or leave the size out.

>TRBJ2-3|TRBV5-4|TRBD2|-
CASSGGDGKRDTQYF
TGTGCCAGCAGCGGGGGGGACGGAAAGAGAGATACGCAGTATTTT
>TRBJ2-7|TRBV7-8|TRBD2|-
CASSLFSLAGGFYEQYF
TGTGCCAGCAGCTTGTTCAGCTTAGCGGGAGGCTTCTACGAGCAGTACTTC
>TRBJ2-1|TRBV4-1|-|once
CASSHTLASDEQFF
TGCGCCAGCAGCCATACTCTAGCGTCGGATGAGCAGTTCTTC
>TRBJ1-3|TRBV2|-|-
CASNPQGGSGNTIYF
TGTGCCAGCAATCCACAGGGAGGGTCTGGAAACACCATATATTTT
>TRBJ2-2|TRBV27|TRBD2|-
CASMGTSSASGSSGELFF
TGTGCCAGCATGGGGACCTCTTCGGCTAGCGGGAGTAGCGGGGAGCTGTTTTTT
>TRBJ2-3|TRBV13|TRBD1|-
CASSFRDRGTDTQYF
TGTGCCAGCAGCTTCCGGGACAGGGGCACAGATACGCAGTATTTT
>TRBJ2-1|TRBV7-9|-|-
CASSTYSPYNEQFF
TGTGCCAGCAGCACTTATAGCCCCTACAATGAGCAGTTCTTC
>TRBJ2-3|TRBV28|-|-
CASRRGRGTDTQYF
TGTGCCAGCAGGCGGGGAAGAGGGACAGATACGCAGTATTTT
>TRBJ1-3|TRBV6-6|-|-
CASCRGVSGNTIYF
TGTGCCAGTTGTCGGGGGGTCTCTGGAAACACCATATATTTT
>TRBJ1-2|TRBV29-1|-|once
CSVEDGQGIYGYTF
TGCAGCGTTGAAGACGGTCAGGGGATCTATGGCTACACCTTC
>TRBJ1-2|TRBV28|-|-
CASSSQSFGYTF
TGTGCCAGCAGTTCCCAGTCTTTTGGCTACACCTTC
>TRBJ1-2|TRBV5-6|-|-
CASSLLDSPNYGYTF
TGTGCCAGCAGCTTACTGGACAGTCCGAACTATGGCTACACCTTC
>TRBJ1-1|TRBV10-3|TRBD1|few
CAISGPGQKKAEAFF
TGTGCCATCAGTGGGCCGGGACAGAAAAAGGCAGAAGCTTTCTTT
>TRBJ2-7|TRBV7-8|TRBD1|-
CASSPGQGPYEQYF
TGTGCCAGCAGCCCGGGACAGGGGCCCTACGAGCAGTACTTC
>TRBJ1-2|TRBV2|-|once
CASSERIRDEVMTF
TGTGCCAGCAGTGAAAGGATAAGAGACGAGGTTATGACCTTC
>TRBJ2-5|TRBV7-2|-|-
CASSLVPDGETQYF
TGTGCCAGCAGCTTAGTCCCAGACGGGGAGACCCAGTACTTC
>TRBJ1-1|TRBV19|-|-
CASSMHPSGGRGLEIEAFF
TGTGCCAGTAGTATGCATCCCTCGGGGGGCCGGGGGCTTGAGATTGAAGCTTTCTTT
>TRBJ1-5|TRBV27|-|-
CASSRGLNQPQHF
TGTGCCAGCAGTAGAGGGCTTAATCAGCCCCAGCATTTT
>TRBJ2-2|TRBV28|-|-
CASSTGTGELFF
TGTGCCAGCAGTACGGGCACCGGGGAGCTGTTTTTT
>TRBJ2-5|TRBV6-1|TRBD1|-
CASSADRDSETQYF
TGTGCCAGCAGTGCGGACAGGGATTCCGAGACCCAGTACTTC
>TRBJ1-4|TRBV7-2|-|-
CASSPKPTNEKLFF
TGTGCCAGCAGCCCCAAGCCAACTAATGAAAAACTGTTTTTT
>TRBJ2-1|TRBV6-5|TRBD2|-
CASSYGTSGINEQFF
TGTGCCAGCAGTTATGGGACTAGCGGGATAAATGAGCAGTTCTTC
>TRBJ2-1|TRBV15|TRBD2|-
CATSRDGEETSGLSYNEQFF
TGTGCCACCAGCAGAGATGGGGAGGAGACTAGCGGGCTTTCCTACAATGAGCAGTTCTTC
>TRBJ1-3|TRBV5-6|-|once
CASSLAGAGNTIYF
TGTGCCAGCAGCTTGGCGGGGGCTGGAAACACCATATATTTT
>TRBJ1-5|TRBV28|-|-
CASSLTLNQPQHF
TGTGCCAGCAGCCTAACCCTTAATCAGCCCCAGCATTTT
>TRBJ2-7|TRBV4-3|-|-
CASSQDYSTEQYF
TGCGCCAGCAGCCAAGACTATTCAACCGAGCAGTACTTC
>TRBJ1-5|TRBV19|-|-
CASGTPRPQPQHF
TGTGCCAGTGGGACTCCCCGGCCTCAGCCCCAGCATTTT
>TRBJ1-5|TRBV4-2|TRBD1|-
CASSSDRGQPQHF
TGTGCCAGCAGCTCGGACAGGGGTCAGCCCCAGCATTTT
>TRBJ1-1|TRBV7-8|-|once
CASSSQVNTEAFF
TGTGCCAGCAGCTCACAGGTGAACACTGAAGCTTTCTTT
>TRBJ2-5|TRBV19|TRBD1|-
CASRDRGYQETQYF
TGTGCCAGCCGGGACAGGGGGTACCAAGAGACCCAGTACTTC
>TRBJ2-7|TRBV21-1|-|-
CASSKGSGRAGHYEQYF
TGTGCCAGCAGCAAGGGTAGCGGGAGGGCCGGCCACTACGAGCAGTACTTC
>TRBJ2-6|TRBV6-1|-|-
CASSEALGRVRGANVLTF
TGTGCCAGCAGTGAAGCGTTAGGCAGGGTGAGAGGGGCCAACGTCCTGACTTTC
>TRBJ2-2|TRBV2|TRBD2|few
CASCREVGELFF
TGTGCCAGCTGCCGGGAGGTCGGGGAGCTGTTTTTT
>TRBJ2-7|TRBV6-5|-|-
CASSASPGQAYEQYF
TGTGCCAGCAGCGCATCCCCGGGACAAGCCTACGAGCAGTACTTC
>TRBJ2-7|TRBV4-1|-|-
CASSPEPGAPYEQYF
TGCGCCAGCAGCCCTGAACCAGGGGCTCCTTACGAGCAGTACTTC
>TRBJ1-2|TRBV29-1|-|once
CSDVWRTLLGYGYTF
TGCAGCGACGTTTGGAGGACCCTCTTGGGCTATGGCTACACCTTC
>TRBJ2-3|TRBV11-2|TRBD2|once
CASSFNGLAGRDTQYF
TGTGCCAGCAGCTTTAATGGACTAGCGGGACGAGATACGCAGTATTTT
>TRBJ1-2|TRBV2|-|-
CASSELQRERGRGYTF
TGTGCCAGCAGTGAGCTACAGCGGGAACGGGGGAGGGGCTACACCTTC
>TRBJ2-1|TRBV11-2|TRBD2|-
CASSLVSGSRNEQFF
TGTGCCAGCAGCTTAGTTAGCGGGAGTAGGAATGAGCAGTTCTTC
>TRBJ1-1|TRBV6-6|-|-
CASSHHAAVIEAFF
TGTGCCAGCAGTCACCACGCGGCGGTTATTGAAGCTTTCTTT
>TRBJ2-3|TRBV19|-|-
CASSIGGSDTQYF
TGTGCCAGTAGTATTGGGGGGTCGGATACGCAGTATTTT
>TRBJ2-7|TRBV7-2|TRBD2|-
CASSSAGGGYEQYF
TGTGCCAGCAGCTCGGCGGGGGGGGGCTACGAGCAGTACTTC
>TRBJ1-2|TRBV27|-|-
CASSLSPAPRRDGYTF
TGTGCCAGCAGTTTATCCCCGGCCCCTAGACGTGACGGCTACACCTTC
>TRBJ2-4|TRBV5-6|-|-
CASSPGVAKNIQYF
TGTGCCAGCAGCCCAGGGGTAGCCAAAAACATTCAGTACTTC
>TRBJ2-7|TRBV10-3|TRBD2|-
CAISTGTNNEQYF
TGTGCCATCAGTACCGGGACTAATAACGAGCAGTACTTC
>TRBJ2-1|TRBV6-6|-|-
CASSTQDRDNEQFF
TGTGCCAGCAGTACCCAGGACAGAGACAATGAGCAGTTCTTC
>TRBJ1-3|TRBV11-1|-|once
CASSDTLEGNTIYF
TGTGCCAGCAGCGATACACTAGAGGGAAACACCATATATTTT
>TRBJ2-7|TRBV6-1|-|-
CASSKVTGKTYEQYF
TGTGCCAGCAGTAAGGTTACAGGCAAAACCTACGAGCAGTACTTC